Listed below are T cell receptor beta chains from one sample, sequenced in a study of blood T cell repertoires in COVID-19. Clones were read by immunoSEQ multiplex PCR, and TCRdb kept only the in-frame ones, dropping some. The data hold around 270,000 clones, with over 70% observed a single time. The source material was PBMCs or T cells enriched from blood (not recorded which). The source is a woman in her thirties or forties who had been exposed to COVID-19. CDR3s include the opening cysteine and the closing phenylalanine or tryptophan. Fields, in order: D gene, J gene, clone size, V gene, CDR3 DNA, CDR3 protein. The D gene is left open where the match is weak. Clone size appears in some rows only: once, few, many, or a class for an expanded clone.

d_call: NA; j_call: TRBJ1-4; clone_size: NA; v_call: TRBV7-9; cdr3_nt: TGTGCCAGCAGGGACGCAGGGGTCCAAAAACTGTTTTTT; cdr3_aa: CASRDAGVQKLFF
d_call: TRBD2; j_call: TRBJ2-1; clone_size: once; v_call: TRBV27; cdr3_nt: TGTGCCAGCAGTTTAGGAGCGGGGGCCTACAATGAGCAGTTCTTC; cdr3_aa: CASSLGAGAYNEQFF
d_call: NA; j_call: TRBJ2-7; clone_size: NA; v_call: TRBV30; cdr3_nt: TGTGCCTGGAGTGGAGGCCGGACAGCCACCTCCTACGAGCAGTACTTC; cdr3_aa: CAWSGGRTATSYEQYF
d_call: NA; j_call: TRBJ1-2; clone_size: NA; v_call: TRBV5-5; cdr3_nt: TGTGCCAGCGAAAGGGAGGTCACCGCGGGATATGGCTACACCTTC; cdr3_aa: CASEREVTAGYGYTF
d_call: TRBD1; j_call: TRBJ1-5; clone_size: few; v_call: TRBV7-9; cdr3_nt: TGTGCCAGCAGCCCCGACAGGGCCAATCAGCCCCAGCATTTT; cdr3_aa: CASSPDRANQPQHF
d_call: NA; j_call: TRBJ1-2; clone_size: NA; v_call: TRBV6-2/TRBV6-3; cdr3_nt: TGTGCCAGCAGTTACCGACAAAACTATGGCTACACCTTC; cdr3_aa: CASSYRQNYGYTF
d_call: TRBD1; j_call: TRBJ1-2; clone_size: NA; v_call: TRBV2; cdr3_nt: TGTGCCAGCAGTGGACAGGGGGTCTATGGCTACACCTTC; cdr3_aa: CASSGQGVYGYTF
d_call: TRBD2; j_call: TRBJ2-5; clone_size: NA; v_call: TRBV7-2; cdr3_nt: TGTGCCAGCAGCCTCAATAGCGGGGGCCGCGAGACCCAGTACTTC; cdr3_aa: CASSLNSGGRETQYF
d_call: TRBD1; j_call: TRBJ2-1; clone_size: NA; v_call: TRBV29-1; cdr3_nt: TGCAGCGTACCGGGACAGCCTTACAATGAGCAGTTCTTC; cdr3_aa: CSVPGQPYNEQFF
d_call: NA; j_call: TRBJ1-2; clone_size: NA; v_call: TRBV7-3; cdr3_nt: TGTGCCAGCAGCCCGCAGGGGAACTATGGCTACACCTTC; cdr3_aa: CASSPQGNYGYTF
d_call: TRBD1; j_call: TRBJ1-2; clone_size: NA; v_call: TRBV7-9; cdr3_nt: TGTGCCAGCAGCCTAGGAAAAGGACAGGGCGATGGCTACACCTTC; cdr3_aa: CASSLGKGQGDGYTF
d_call: NA; j_call: TRBJ1-2; clone_size: NA; v_call: TRBV19; cdr3_nt: TGTGCCAGTATTCCTCGTGGAGAATATGGCTACACCTTC; cdr3_aa: CASIPRGEYGYTF
d_call: NA; j_call: TRBJ1-6; clone_size: NA; v_call: TRBV24-1; cdr3_nt: TGTGCCGCGACTCAGCCGGGACAATATAATTCACCCCTCCACTTT; cdr3_aa: CAATQPGQYNSPLHF